The 24 T cell receptor beta chains in this list originate from one sample, sequenced in a study of cytomegalovirus exposure and HLA in healthy donors. Both 60 Vbeta primers and 13 Jbeta primers went into the PCR. Sequenced by immunoSEQ multiplex PCR; TCRdb stores in-frame clones only, minus some. The sample contains about 130,000 clones, 75% to 85% of which appear only once. The specimen sequenced was PBMCs. The receptor set was obtained from a girl aged 2 to 10 in good health and CMV-seronegative.

Comments on this clone: The conserved final phenylalanine or tryptophan is absent from the CDR3, which likely points to a read error. The chain is built from TRBV5-1 and TRBJ1-1; 8 bases are shared with TRBD1. Germline CDR1 reads SGHRS; CDR2 reads YFSETQ. This CDR3 contains 14 residues. V dropped 5 bases and J dropped 1; count of bases not matched to a gene: 4. For the CDR3, the DNA is TGCGCCAGCAGGGCCGGGACAGGGAACACTGAAGCTTTCGTT. This encodes CASRAGTGNTEAFV.

This clone appeared a few times. The chain joins TRBV19 to TRBJ1-1; D unresolved. Trimming took 3 bases from V and 5 from J, leaving 4 bases between them. Germline V gene data show CDR1 as LNHDA and CDR2 as SQIVND (reference sequence). This CDR3 is 11 amino acids long. The CDR3 sequence: CASSMETEAFF. CDR3 DNA sequence: TGTGCCAGTAGTATGGAGACTGAAGCTTTCTTT.

J is TRBJ1-4 and V is TRBV6-5, with a possible D match to TRBD1 (6 bases). Germline values: CDR1 MNHEY, CDR2 SVGAGI. With 3 bases removed from V and 8 bases from J, the gap between germline ends came to 13 bases. CDR3 length: 14 amino acids. In nucleotides, the CDR3 is TGTGCCAGCAGTTATATACAGGGTGGGGAAAAACTGTTTTTT. It codes for CASSYIQGGEKLFF.

The J gene is TRBJ2-2, the V gene TRBV6-4, with 10 bases fitting TRBD2. The CDR3 loop spans 15 amino acids. Germline CDR1 MRHNA, CDR2 SNTAGT. Trimming took 0 bases from V and 7 from J; bases not matched to a gene: 2. In DNA, the CDR3 is TGTGCCAGCAGTGACTCGGCTAGCGGGGGCGGGGAGCTGTTTTTT. Its translation: CASSDSASGGGELFF.

This clone was picked up a small number of times. The chain joins TRBV28 to TRBJ2-6; no definite D call. The CDR3 contains 16 residues. Germline V CDR1 and CDR2: MDHEN, SYDVKM. V was trimmed by 9 bases and J by 1 base, leaving 16 bases between them. The CDR3 reads CASRSGYFSGANVLTF. DNA of the CDR3: TGTGCCAGTAGGTCAGGTTACTTTTCTGGGGCCAACGTCCTGACTTTC.

In this sample, this clone turned up once. This chain links TRBV5-1 with TRBJ2-2; 7 nucleotides line up with TRBD2. V lost 4 bases and J lost 3; bases outside the gene matches: 9. Germline V lookup: CDR1 SGHRS, CDR2 YFSETQ. The CDR3 is made up of 16 amino acids. CDR3 amino acids: CASSPLGLEYTGELFF. The DNA for the CDR3 is TGCGCCAGCAGCCCCCTCGGACTAGAGTACACCGGGGAGCTGTTTTTT. The full variable domain, with the rest looked up from reference TRBV5-1 and TRBJ2-2, is KAGVTQTPRYLIKTRGQQVTLSCSPISGHRSVSWYQQTPGQGLQFLFEYFSETQRNKGNFPGRFSGRQFSNSRSEMNVSTLELGDSALYLCASSPLGLEYTGELFFGEGSRLTVL.

The chain uses TRBV4-2 and TRBJ1-1, with D unclear. The CDR3 contains 17 residues. Germline lookup yields CDR1 LGHNA and CDR2 YNFKEQ. V gave up 3 bases and J gave up 1 base, with 18 bases separating them. The chain's CDR3 is CASSQNPWERKNTEAFF. The CDR3 region has the DNA TGTGCCAGCAGCCAGAACCCATGGGAGCGGAAGAACACTGAAGCTTTCTTT.

V gene TRBV4-1 combines with J gene TRBJ2-5, with a weak D call TRBD2 (5 bases). The CDR3 length is 15 residues. The germline CDR1 and CDR2 sequences are MGHRA and YSYEKL. Trimming took 0 bases from V and 0 from J, leaving 8 bases between them. This CDR3 reads CASSQDARDQETQYF. CDR3 nucleotides: TGCGCCAGCAGCCAAGATGCGAGGGACCAAGAGACCCAGTACTTC.

The V call is TRBV25-1, the J call TRBJ2-7; 7 bases are shared with TRBD2. The V and J ends lost 2 bases and 0 bases, in that order; junction bases with no gene match: 1. Per germline, CDR1 MGHDK and CDR2 SYGVNS. The CDR3 sequence is 14 residues long. CDR3 bases: TGTGCCAGCAGTGAAGGGGGGGTCTCCTACGAGCAGTACTTC. The encoded protein is CASSEGGVSYEQYF.

The chain employs TRBV4-3 and TRBJ1-2; 7 bases align to TRBD1. CDR3 size: 15 residues. The germline V gene encodes CDR1 LGHNA and CDR2 YSLEER. Trimming at V came to 2 bases and at J to 6 bases, leaving 9 bases not matched to a gene. CDR3 loop: CASSQSPRGMNGYTF. CDR3 in DNA: TGCGCCAGCAGCCAATCCCCCAGGGGGATGAATGGCTACACCTTC.

The chain carries TRBV7-2 and TRBJ2-3; 9 bases line up with TRBD2. Germline values: CDR1 SGHTA, CDR2 FQGNSA. The ends lost 4 bases at V and 6 bases at J; junction bases unmatched: 14. This CDR3 has 17 amino acids. CDR3 loop: CASSSHASGVRGDTQYF. Written as DNA, the CDR3 is TGTGCCAGCAGCTCCCACGCTAGCGGGGTCCGGGGGGATACGCAGTATTTT.

The chain employs TRBV25-1 and TRBJ1-3; D is unresolved. CDR1 is MGHDK and CDR2 is SYGVNS in the germline V gene. Deletions cut 1 base from V and 0 bases from J, with 10 bases between. The CDR3 spans 16 residues. The chain's CDR3 is CASSEFRGSSGNTIYF. The DNA for the CDR3 is TGTGCCAGCAGTGAATTCCGGGGTAGCTCTGGAAACACCATATATTTT.

This chain links TRBV27 with TRBJ2-5; TRBD2 matches at 8 bases. The V gene end was trimmed by 1 base and the J gene end by 0 bases; junction bases not matched to a gene: 10. This CDR3 is built from 18 residues. Germline lookup yields CDR1 MNHEY and CDR2 SMNVEV (reference sequence). This CDR3 reads CASSLFAGGGKYQETQYF. The DNA of the CDR3 is TGTGCCAGCAGTTTATTCGCGGGGGGAGGGAAGTACCAAGAGACCCAGTACTTC.

This clone was detected only a few times. The chain links TRBV20-1 to TRBJ2-1; a weak D match, TRBD1 (5 bases). Trimming cost V 7 bases and J 5 bases, with 6 bases left between them. This CDR3 contains 10 residues. Germline V CDR1 and CDR2: DFQATT, SNEGSKA (reference sequence). As DNA, the CDR3 is TGCAGTGTAGGGGACAATGAGCAGTTCTTC. This translates into CSVGDNEQFF.

The rearrangement joins TRBV10-2 to TRBJ2-3; 11 bases agree with TRBD2. CDR3 length equals 15 residues. Germline-derived CDR1 and CDR2 are WSHSY and SAAADI. The J segment lost 3 bases and the V segment lost 2 bases, leaving 1 base of the junction unmatched. CDR3 nucleotide sequence: TGCGCCAGCAGTGAGACTAGCGGGAGAACAGATACGCAGTATTTT. Amino acids: CASSETSGRTDTQYF.

This sequence joins TRBV28 and TRBJ2-1; D uncertain. The CDR3 totals 14 residues. Germline V CDR1 and CDR2: MDHEN, SYDVKM. V lost 10 bases, J lost 3 bases, and 16 bases lay in between. The CDR3 bases are TGTGCCACCATGCTACATAGAGGCTACAATGAGCAGTTCTTC. Its protein is CATMLHRGYNEQFF.

The chain employs TRBV30 and TRBJ1-5; 8 positions agree with TRBD1. The CDR3 is 13 residues long. Looked up from germline, CDR1 is GTSNPN and CDR2 is SVGIG (reference sequence). V was clipped by 6 bases and J by 4 bases; unmatched bases: 5. CDR3 bases: TGTGCCTGTCAGACAGGGGATAATCAGCCCCAGCATTTT. Its protein product is CACQTGDNQPQHF.

This rearrangement joins TRBV29-1 to TRBJ2-7, with 12 bases identical to TRBD1. Germline CDR1 is SQVTM and CDR2 is ANQGSEA. This CDR3 spans 13 amino acids. Germline trimming cut 7 bases from V and 7 bases from J; bases unmatched to any gene: 8. The CDR3 DNA is TGCAGCGCCCCGGGACAGGGGGCGGGGGAGCAGTACTTC. Translated: CSAPGQGAGEQYF.

The chain joins TRBV28 to TRBJ2-7, with TRBD2 matching over 16 bases. CDR3 length equals 17 residues. Germline CDR1 is MDHEN and CDR2 is SYDVKM. With V trimmed by 1 base and J by 4 bases, 4 bases remained unmatched. The CDR3 here is CASSLYVGLAGGYEQYF. The CDR3 region has the DNA TGTGCCAGCAGTTTATATGTGGGACTAGCGGGAGGGTACGAGCAGTACTTC.

CDR3 sequence: CASSQSGTGRADGGYTF. In DNA form, the CDR3 reads TGCGCCAGCAGTCAATCCGGGACAGGGCGAGCGGATGGTGGCTACACCTTC. The genes are TRBV23-1 and TRBJ1-2, with 9 bases matching TRBD1. TRBV23-1 is labeled an ORF, and its function is uncertain. The CDR3 loop spans 17 amino acids. The V gene end was trimmed by 0 bases and the J gene end by 7 bases; junction bases not matched to a gene: 12.

This clone is medium-sized. This chain links TRBV4-1 with TRBJ1-1, with D unclear. This CDR3 contains 12 residues. Germline values: CDR1 MGHRA, CDR2 YSYEKL. V lost 7 bases to trimming and J lost 5 bases, with 11 bases between them. CDR3: CASTGVGTEAFF. Here the CDR3 DNA reads TGCGCCAGCACCGGGGTTGGGACTGAAGCTTTCTTT.

This clone is a singleton in its sample. The rearrangement joins TRBV7-3 to TRBJ2-3, with 9 bases identical to TRBD1. CDR3 length: 14 amino acids. From germline, CDR1 is SGHTA and CDR2 FQGTGA. The trim removed 5 bases at V and 7 bases at J, leaving 7 bases unmatched. The CDR3 spells CASSPGTGMNTQYF. CDR3 bases: TGTGCCAGCAGCCCCGGGACAGGGATGAATACGCAGTATTTT.

The V gene is TRBV11-3, the J gene TRBJ2-3; 7 positions agree with TRBD2. The CDR3 loop spans 15 amino acids. Germline assignment: CDR1 SGHNT and CDR2 YENEEA. Unmatched junction bases numbered 7, after V lost 5 bases and J lost 2 bases. The CDR3 sequence is CASSPSGLTTDTQYF. CDR3 sequence (DNA): TGTGCCAGCAGCCCTTCGGGACTAACCACAGATACGCAGTATTTT. Full variable domain (rest looked up from reference TRBV11-3 and TRBJ2-3): EAGVVQSPRYKIIEKKQPVAFWCNPISGHNTLYWYLQNLGQGPELLIRYENEEAVDDSQLPKDRFSAERLKGVDSTLKIQPAELGDSAVYLCASSPSGLTTDTQYFGPGTRLTVL.

V usage is TRBV28 and J usage is TRBJ1-2, with 7 bases identical to TRBD1. V trimming: 2 bases; J trimming: 4 bases; junction bases outside the gene matches: 7. The CDR3 runs to 15 residues. Germline loops: CDR1 MDHEN, CDR2 SYDVKM. The CDR3 protein is CASSLDPGQVYGYTF. Here the CDR3 DNA reads TGTGCCAGCAGTTTAGATCCCGGACAGGTCTATGGCTACACCTTC.